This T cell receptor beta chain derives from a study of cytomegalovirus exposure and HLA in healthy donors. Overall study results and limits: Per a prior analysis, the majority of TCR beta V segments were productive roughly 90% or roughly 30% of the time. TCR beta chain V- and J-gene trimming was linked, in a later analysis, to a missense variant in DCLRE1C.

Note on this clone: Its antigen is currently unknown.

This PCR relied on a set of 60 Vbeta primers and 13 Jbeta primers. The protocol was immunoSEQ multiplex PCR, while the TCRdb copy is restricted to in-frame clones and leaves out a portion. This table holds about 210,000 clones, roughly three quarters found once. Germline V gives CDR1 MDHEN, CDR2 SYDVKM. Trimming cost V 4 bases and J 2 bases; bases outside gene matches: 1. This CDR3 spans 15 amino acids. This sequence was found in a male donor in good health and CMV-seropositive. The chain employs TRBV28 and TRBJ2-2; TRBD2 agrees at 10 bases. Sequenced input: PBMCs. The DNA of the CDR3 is TGTGCCAGCAGTTGGACTAGCGGCAACACCGGGGAGCTGTTTTTT. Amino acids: CASSWTSGNTGELFF.